One and the same sample provided the 8 T cell receptor beta chains below, sequenced in a study of blood T cell repertoires in COVID-19. Libraries were prepared by immunoSEQ multiplex PCR; TCRdb keeps only in-frame clonotypes and omits some of them. The data contain about 250,000 clones, about four fifths of them singletons. Sequenced material: peripheral blood. The receptor source for this set is a man older than 75 with acute or convalescent COVID-19.

The chain uses TRBV5-1 and TRBJ1-6, with a weak D call TRBD1 (6 bases). Germline V gives CDR1 SGHRS, CDR2 YFSETQ. CDR3 length: 16 residues. The V end lost 5 bases, the J end lost 3 bases, and 15 bases lay between the germline ends. CDR3 protein: CASSLRGNFYNSPLHF. CDR3 coding DNA: TGCGCCAGCAGTTTGAGGGGGAATTTCTATAATTCACCCCTCCACTTT.

The genes are TRBV24-1 and TRBJ2-7; tentative D call: TRBD1 (7 bases). The CDR3 is 14 residues long. V was cut by 4 bases and J by 7 bases, with 16 bases left in between. Per the germline V gene, CDR1 is KGHDR and CDR2 is SFDVKD. CDR3 coding DNA: TGTGCCACCAGTGAACCCTCCAGGGGGGAGGAGCAGTACTTC. It specifies CATSEPSRGEEQYF.

The chain combines TRBV5-1 with TRBJ2-1; 7 nucleotides align to TRBD1. V trimming: 2 bases; J trimming: 7 bases; junction bases outside the gene matches: 3. The CDR3 loop spans 13 amino acids. Germline loops: CDR1 SGHRS, CDR2 YFSETQ. CDR3 region: CASSLQGLNEQFF. The CDR3 region has the DNA TGCGCCAGCAGCTTACAGGGGCTTAATGAGCAGTTCTTC.

This clone was seen once. The CDR3 is CASSYGSRGWTEAFF. As DNA, the CDR3 is TGTGCCAGCAGTTACGGGTCCAGGGGGTGGACTGAAGCTTTCTTT. This chain joins TRBV6-5 and TRBJ1-1, with 7 bases fitting TRBD1. This CDR3 spans 15 amino acids. CDR1 and CDR2 (germline): MNHEY, SVGAGI. With 2 bases clipped from V and 5 bases from J, the junction kept 8 bases outside the gene matches.

V is TRBV19 and J is TRBJ1-5, with 7 bases identical to TRBD1. The CDR3 runs to 13 residues. The V segment lost 2 bases and the J segment 7 bases; nucleotides outside the gene matches: 2. From germline, CDR1 is LNHDA and CDR2 SQIVND (reference sequence). Written as DNA, the CDR3 is TGTGCCAGTAGTATACAGGGGGACCAGCCCCAGCATTTT. Amino acids: CASSIQGDQPQHF.

Of note for this clone: This sample also contains other DNA sequences that code for the same CDR3. The J gene is TRBJ1-2, the V gene TRBV9, with 7 bases matching TRBD1. CDR1 is SGDLS and CDR2 is YYNGEE in the germline V gene. There are 14 residues in the CDR3. J gave up 5 bases and V 0 bases, and 4 bases lay outside the gene matches. CDR3 residues: CASSVGTGGYGYTF. CDR3 sequence (DNA): TGTGCCAGCAGCGTAGGGACAGGAGGTTATGGCTACACCTTC.

The chain combines TRBV3-1 (or the pseudogene TRBV3-2) with TRBJ1-3; D is unclear. The V end was cut by 4 bases, the J end by 0 bases, with 13 bases between. Germline values: CDR1 LGHDT, CDR2 YNNKEL (reference sequence). The CDR3 loop spans 16 amino acids. The CDR3 region is CASSPRIGSSGNTIYF. The DNA of the CDR3 is TGTGCCAGCAGCCCACGGATAGGGAGCTCTGGAAACACCATATATTTT.

CDR3 residues: CATSDPRTGFEKLFF. The CDR3 DNA is TGTGCCACCAGTGATCCCCGGACAGGATTTGAAAAACTGTTTTTT. The chain is built from TRBV24-1 and TRBJ1-4; 7 positions match TRBD1. This CDR3 is built from 15 residues. V lost 3 bases to trimming and J lost 7 bases; unmatched junction nucleotides: 7. Per the germline V gene, CDR1 is KGHDR and CDR2 is SFDVKD.